Included here is one T cell receptor beta chain sequence, with context. Its specificity is unknown. The data are from a study of cytomegalovirus exposure and HLA in healthy donors. The study, taken as a whole, reports: Among TCR sequences, most were rare, though some public TCRs appeared in many donors. Altogether, 160 or so TCR beta chains were recorded as cytomegalovirus-associated.

The CDR3 contains 16 residues. The junction had 15 bases not matched to a gene; V was cut back by 4 bases and J by 6 bases. The germline gives CDR1 SGHDT, CDR2 YYEEEE. Generated by immunoSEQ multiplex PCR, the TCRdb table keeps only in-frame clones and is missing some. This table holds about 130,000 clones, roughly 90% found once. The V call is TRBV5-6, the J call TRBJ2-7; 8 positions agree with TRBD1. The material sequenced was PBMCs. The source of this sequence is a young man in good health and CMV-seronegative. The chain's CDR3 is CASSADDWTGRPEQYF. CDR3 DNA: TGTGCCAGCAGCGCCGACGATTGGACAGGGAGACCCGAGCAGTACTTC.